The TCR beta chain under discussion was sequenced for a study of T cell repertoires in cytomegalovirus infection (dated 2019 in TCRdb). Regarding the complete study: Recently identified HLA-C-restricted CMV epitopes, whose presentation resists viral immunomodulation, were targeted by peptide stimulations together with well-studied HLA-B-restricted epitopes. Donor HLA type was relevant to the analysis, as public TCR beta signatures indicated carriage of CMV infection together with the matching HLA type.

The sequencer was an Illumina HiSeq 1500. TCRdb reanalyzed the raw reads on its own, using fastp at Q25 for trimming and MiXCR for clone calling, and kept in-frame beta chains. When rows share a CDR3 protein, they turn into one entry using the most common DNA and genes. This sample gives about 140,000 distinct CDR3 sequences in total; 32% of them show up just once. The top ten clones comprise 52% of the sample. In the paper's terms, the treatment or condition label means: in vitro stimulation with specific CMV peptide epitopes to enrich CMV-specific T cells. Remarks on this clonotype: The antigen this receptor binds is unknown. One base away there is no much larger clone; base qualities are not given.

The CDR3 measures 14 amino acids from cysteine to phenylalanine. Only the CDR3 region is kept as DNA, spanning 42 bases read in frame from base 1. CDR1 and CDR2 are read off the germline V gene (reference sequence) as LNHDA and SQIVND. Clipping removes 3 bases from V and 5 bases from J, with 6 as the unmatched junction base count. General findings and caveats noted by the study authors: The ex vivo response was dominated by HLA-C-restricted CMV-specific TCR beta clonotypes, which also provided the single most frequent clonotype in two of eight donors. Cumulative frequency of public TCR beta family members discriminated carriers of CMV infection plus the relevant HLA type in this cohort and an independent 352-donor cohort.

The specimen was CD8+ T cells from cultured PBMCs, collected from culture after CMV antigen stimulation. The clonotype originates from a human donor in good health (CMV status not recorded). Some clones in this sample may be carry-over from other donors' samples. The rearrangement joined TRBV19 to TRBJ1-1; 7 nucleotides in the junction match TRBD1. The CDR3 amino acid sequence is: CASSIVAGGTEAFF. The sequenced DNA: TGTGCCAGTAGTATCGTGGCAGGGGGGACTGAAGCTTTCTTT.